The sample holds a few counts of the clone carrying this T cell receptor beta chain. Its antigen is not known. This record belongs to a study of cytomegalovirus exposure and HLA in healthy donors. Whole-study context: Findings of an earlier analysis included some 110 million unique TCR beta sequences from about 180 million T cells.

Study-wide results and limits: The study listed approximately 160 cytomegalovirus-associated TCR beta chains. Reported results showed that the classifier diagnosed cytomegalovirus status with high specificity and sensitivity. A prior analysis recorded that most TCR beta V segments were productive about 87% or about 30% of the time.

Germline CDR1 WNHNN, CDR2 SYGVQD (reference sequence). The CDR3 contains 13 residues. J lost 4 bases, V lost 6 bases, and 5 bases had no gene match. The PCR was carried out with 60 Vbeta primers and 13 Jbeta primers. The table came from immunoSEQ multiplex PCR; TCRdb's copy has only in-frame clones and leaves some out. Of fewer than 200,000 clones listed, 68% are singletons. Sequencing used PBMCs. The sequence was collected from a man aged 45-65 years in good health and CMV-seronegative. V usage is TRBV10-1 and J usage is TRBJ1-1; TRBD1 matches at 7 bases. The CDR3 DNA is TGCGCCAGCAGAGAAGGGGGCTTCACTGAAGCTTTCTTT. Protein product: CASREGGFTEAFF.